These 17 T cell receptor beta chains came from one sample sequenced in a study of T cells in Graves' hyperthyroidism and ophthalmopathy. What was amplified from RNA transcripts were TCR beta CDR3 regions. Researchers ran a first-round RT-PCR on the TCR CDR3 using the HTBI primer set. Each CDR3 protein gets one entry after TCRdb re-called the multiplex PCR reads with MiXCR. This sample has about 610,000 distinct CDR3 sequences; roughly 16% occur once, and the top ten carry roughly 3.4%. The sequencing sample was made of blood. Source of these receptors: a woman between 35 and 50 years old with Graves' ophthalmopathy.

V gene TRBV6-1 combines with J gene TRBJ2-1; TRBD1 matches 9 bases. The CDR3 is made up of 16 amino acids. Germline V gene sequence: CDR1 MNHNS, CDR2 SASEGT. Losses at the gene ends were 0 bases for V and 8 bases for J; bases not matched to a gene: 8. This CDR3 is CASSEAPGQGADEQFF. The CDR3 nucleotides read TGTGCCAGCAGTGAAGCGCCGGGACAGGGAGCGGATGAGCAGTTCTTC.

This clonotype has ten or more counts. In DNA, the CDR3 is TGTGCCAGCAGTTACCAGCGGGGGGGCGCGGAGACCCAGTACTTC. This encodes CASSYQRGGAETQYF. This rearrangement joins TRBV6-2 or TRBV6-3 to TRBJ2-5; TRBD2 aligns across 10 bases. V was clipped by 2 bases and J by 5 bases; unmatched bases: 5. Germline V CDR1 and CDR2: MNHEY, SVGEGT. The CDR3 spans 15 residues.

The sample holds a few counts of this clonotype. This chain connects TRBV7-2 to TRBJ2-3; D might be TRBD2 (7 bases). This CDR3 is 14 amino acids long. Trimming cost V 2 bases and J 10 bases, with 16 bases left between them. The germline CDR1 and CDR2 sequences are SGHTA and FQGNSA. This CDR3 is CASSLNGGPGAQYF. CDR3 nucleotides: TGTGCCAGCAGCTTAAACGGGGGGCCCGGGGCGCAGTATTTT. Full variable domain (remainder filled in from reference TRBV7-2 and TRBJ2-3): GAGVSQSPSNKVTEKGKDVELRCDPISGHTALYWYRQSLGQGLEFLIYFQGNSAPDKSGLPSDRFSAERTGGSVSTLTIQRTQQEDSAVYLCASSLNGGPGAQYFGPGTRLTVL.

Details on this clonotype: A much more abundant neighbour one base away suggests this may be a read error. DNA of the CDR3: TGTGCCAACAGACCCCAGGGGGCCGGGGCCAACGTCCTGACTTTC. The encoded protein is CANRPQGAGANVLTF. The rearrangement uses TRBV28 and TRBJ2-6; 8 bases match TRBD1. The CDR3 sequence is 15 residues long. The germline CDR1 and CDR2 sequences are MDHEN and SYDVKM. J was trimmed by 4 bases and V by 10 bases; bases with no gene match: 9.

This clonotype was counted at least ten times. The CDR3: CASSTGTGQQETQYF. Here the CDR3 DNA reads TGTGCCAGCAGCACCGGGACAGGGCAACAAGAGACCCAGTACTTC. V and J are TRBV6-1 and TRBJ2-5; 9 bases are shared with TRBD1. This CDR3 is 15 amino acids long. Germline V lookup: CDR1 MNHNS, CDR2 SASEGT. Losses at the gene ends were 6 bases for V and 2 bases for J; bases not matched to a gene: 7.

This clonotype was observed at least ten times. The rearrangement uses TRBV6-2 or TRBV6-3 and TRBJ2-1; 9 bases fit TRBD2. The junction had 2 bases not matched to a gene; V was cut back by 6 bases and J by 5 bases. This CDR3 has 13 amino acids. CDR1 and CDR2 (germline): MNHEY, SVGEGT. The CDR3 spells CASRVAGDNEQFF. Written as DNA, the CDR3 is TGTGCCAGCAGGGTAGCGGGGGACAATGAGCAGTTCTTC.

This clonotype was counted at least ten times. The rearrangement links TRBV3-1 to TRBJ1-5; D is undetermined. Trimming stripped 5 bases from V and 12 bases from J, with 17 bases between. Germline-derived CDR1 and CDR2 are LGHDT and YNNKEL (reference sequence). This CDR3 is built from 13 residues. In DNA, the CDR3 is TGTGCCAGCAGCGAACAACGGGAAGGTATCCAGCATTTT. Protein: CASSEQREGIQHF.

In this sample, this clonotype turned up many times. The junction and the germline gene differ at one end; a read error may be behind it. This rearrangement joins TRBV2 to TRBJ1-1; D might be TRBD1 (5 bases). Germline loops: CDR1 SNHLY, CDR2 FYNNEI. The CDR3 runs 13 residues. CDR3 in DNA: TGTGCCAGCACCGGGGCGAGGAACAATGAAGCTTTCTTT. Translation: CASTGARNNEAFF.

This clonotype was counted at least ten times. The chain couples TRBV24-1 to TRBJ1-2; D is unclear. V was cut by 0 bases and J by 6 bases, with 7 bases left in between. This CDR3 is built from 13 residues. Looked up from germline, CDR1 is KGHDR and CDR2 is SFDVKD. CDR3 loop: CATSDLSSNGYTF. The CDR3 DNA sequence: TGTGCCACCAGTGATTTGTCCAGTAATGGCTACACCTTC.

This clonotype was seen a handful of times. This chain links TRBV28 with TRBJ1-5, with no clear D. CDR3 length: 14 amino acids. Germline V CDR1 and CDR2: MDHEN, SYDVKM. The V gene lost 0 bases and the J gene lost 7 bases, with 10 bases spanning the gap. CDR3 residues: CASSLWVGLQPQHF. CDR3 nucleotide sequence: TGTGCCAGCAGTTTATGGGTAGGGTTGCAGCCCCAGCATTTT.

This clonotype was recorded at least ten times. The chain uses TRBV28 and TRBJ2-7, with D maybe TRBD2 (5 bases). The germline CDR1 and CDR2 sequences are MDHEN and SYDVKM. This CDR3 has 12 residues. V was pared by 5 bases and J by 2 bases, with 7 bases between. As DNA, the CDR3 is TGTGCCAGCAGTCAGGAGGCCTACGAGCAGTACTTC. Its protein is CASSQEAYEQYF.

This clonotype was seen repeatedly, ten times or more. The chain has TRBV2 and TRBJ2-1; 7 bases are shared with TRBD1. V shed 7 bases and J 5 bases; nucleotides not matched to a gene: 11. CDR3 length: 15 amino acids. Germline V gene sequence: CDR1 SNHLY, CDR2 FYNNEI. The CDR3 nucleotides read TGTGCCAGCAATAAGGACAGGCAGTACAACAATGAGCAGTTCTTC. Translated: CASNKDRQYNNEQFF.

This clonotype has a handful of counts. CDR3 in DNA: TGTGCCAGCAGCCTCAGCTTCACCGGGGAGCTGTTTTTT. It translates to CASSLSFTGELFF. The chain couples TRBV7-6 to TRBJ2-2, with D uncertain. Trimming stripped 5 bases from V and 4 bases from J, with 8 bases between. CDR1 is SGHVS and CDR2 is FNYEAQ in the germline V gene. The CDR3 contains 13 residues.

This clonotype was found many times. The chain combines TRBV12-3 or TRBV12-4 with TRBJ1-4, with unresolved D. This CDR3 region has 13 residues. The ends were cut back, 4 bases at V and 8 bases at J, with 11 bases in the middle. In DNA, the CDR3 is TGTGCCAGCAGTTCCGCGGGGAACGAAAAACTGTTTTTT. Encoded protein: CASSSAGNEKLFF.

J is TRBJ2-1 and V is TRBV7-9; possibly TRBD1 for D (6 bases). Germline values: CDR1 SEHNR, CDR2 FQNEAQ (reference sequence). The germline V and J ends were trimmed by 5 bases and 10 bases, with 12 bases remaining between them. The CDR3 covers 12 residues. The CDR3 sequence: CASSPTGSEQFF. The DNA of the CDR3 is TGTGCCAGCAGCCCCACAGGGAGCGAGCAGTTCTTC.

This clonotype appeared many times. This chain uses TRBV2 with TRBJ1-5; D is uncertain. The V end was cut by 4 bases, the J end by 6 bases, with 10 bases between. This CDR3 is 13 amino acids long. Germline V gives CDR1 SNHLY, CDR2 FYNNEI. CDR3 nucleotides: TGTGCCAGCAGTGGGAGCCTTTCTCAGCCCCAGCATTTT. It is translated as CASSGSLSQPQHF.

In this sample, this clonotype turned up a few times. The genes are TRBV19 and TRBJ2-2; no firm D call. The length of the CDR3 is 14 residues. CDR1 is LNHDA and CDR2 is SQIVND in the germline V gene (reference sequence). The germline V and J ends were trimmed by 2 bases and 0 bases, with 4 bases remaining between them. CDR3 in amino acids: CASSIIPNTGELFF. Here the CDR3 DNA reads TGTGCCAGTAGTATAATCCCGAACACCGGGGAGCTGTTTTTT.